This T cell receptor (beta chain) comes out of a study of T cell changes during pregnancy in multiple sclerosis. CDR1 and CDR2 from the germline V gene are MNHNY and SVGAGI (reference sequence). V was pared by 5 bases and J by 0 bases, with 3 bases of the junction left unmatched. The length of the CDR3 is 14 residues. The method was immunoSEQ multiplex PCR; TCRdb's version includes in-frame clones alone and lacks a portion of them. The sample contains around 72,000 clones, 75% to 95% of which appear only once. This sequence joins TRBV6-6 and TRBJ2-7; 8 bases map to TRBD2. This sequence was found in a female donor with multiple sclerosis, enrolled in a pregnancy study. Specimen: CD4+ T cells from peripheral blood mononuclear cells, collected before pregnancy. CDR3: CASSNRGGSYEQYF. DNA of the CDR3: TGTGCCAGCAGTAACCGGGGGGGCTCCTACGAGCAGTACTTC.